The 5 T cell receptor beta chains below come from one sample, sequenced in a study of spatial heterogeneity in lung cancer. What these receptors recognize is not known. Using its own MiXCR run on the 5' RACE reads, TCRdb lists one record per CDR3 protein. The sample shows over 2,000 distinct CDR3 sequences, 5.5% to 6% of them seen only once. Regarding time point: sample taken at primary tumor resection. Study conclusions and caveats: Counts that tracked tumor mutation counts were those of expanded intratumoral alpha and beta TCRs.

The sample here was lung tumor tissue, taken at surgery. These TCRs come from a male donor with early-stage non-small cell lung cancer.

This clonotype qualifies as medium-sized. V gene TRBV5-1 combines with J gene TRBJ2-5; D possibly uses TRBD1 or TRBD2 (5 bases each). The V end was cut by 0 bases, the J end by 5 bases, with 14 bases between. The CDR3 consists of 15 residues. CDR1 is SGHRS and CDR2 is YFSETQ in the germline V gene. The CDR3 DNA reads TGCGCCAGCAGCTTGGAGCCAGGGACCGGGGAGACCCAGTACTTC. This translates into CASSLEPGTGETQYF.

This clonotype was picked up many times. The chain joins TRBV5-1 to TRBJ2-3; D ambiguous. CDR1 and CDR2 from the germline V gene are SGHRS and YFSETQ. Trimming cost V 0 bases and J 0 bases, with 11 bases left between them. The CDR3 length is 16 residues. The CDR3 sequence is CASSLVPAGSTDTQYF. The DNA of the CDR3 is TGCGCCAGCAGCTTGGTCCCGGCTGGAAGCACAGATACGCAGTATTTT.

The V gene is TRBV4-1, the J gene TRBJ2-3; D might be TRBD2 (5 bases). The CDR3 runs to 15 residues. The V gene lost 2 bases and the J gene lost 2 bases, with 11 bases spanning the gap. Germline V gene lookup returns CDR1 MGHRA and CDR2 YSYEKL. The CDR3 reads CASSQPGSNTDTQYF. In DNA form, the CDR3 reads TGCGCCAGCAGCCAACCGGGATCGAACACAGATACGCAGTATTTT.

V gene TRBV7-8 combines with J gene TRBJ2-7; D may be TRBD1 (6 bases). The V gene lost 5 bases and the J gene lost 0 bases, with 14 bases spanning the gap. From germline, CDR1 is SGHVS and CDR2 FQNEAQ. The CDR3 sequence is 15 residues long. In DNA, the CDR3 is TGTGCCAGCAGCGAGGACACAGGGAGCTCCTACGAGCAGTACTTC. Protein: CASSEDTGSSYEQYF.

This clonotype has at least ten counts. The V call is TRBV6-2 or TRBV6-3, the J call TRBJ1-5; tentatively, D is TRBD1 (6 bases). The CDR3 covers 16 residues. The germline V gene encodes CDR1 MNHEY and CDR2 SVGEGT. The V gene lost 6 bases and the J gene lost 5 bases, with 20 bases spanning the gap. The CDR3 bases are TGTGCCAGCAGAACCCGATTCGGCAGGGGTGATCAGCCCCAGCATTTT. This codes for CASRTRFGRGDQPQHF.